This entry concerns a single T cell receptor beta chain. The antigen remains undetermined. The CDR3 contains 15 residues. The J segment lost 11 bases and the V segment lost 6 bases, leaving 17 bases of the junction unmatched. CDR1 SGHVS and CDR2 FQNEAQ come from the germline V gene. The sample comes from a study of CD8+CD57+ T cells in acquired aplastic anemia. Findings of the study overall: CD8+ Simpson's diversity in patients was not significantly different from that in controls.

Profiling of TCR beta VDJ combinations and CDR3 sequences used genomic DNA as template. TCRdb re-called the reads with MiXCR, one entry per CDR3 protein. The sample consists of 350,000 to 450,000 distinct CDR3 sequences, 65% to 75% of them appearing once. The sequencing input was sorted CD4+, CD8+, or CD8+CD57+ T cells (not recorded which) from PBMCs. This sequence joins TRBV7-8 and TRBJ2-3; 7 bases align to TRBD1. The receptor comes from a human donor in good health, serving as a control. DNA of the CDR3: TGTGCCAGCAGTCAGGGACAGAAAAACTACAATGAGCAGTATTTT. Translating gives CASSQGQKNYNEQYF.